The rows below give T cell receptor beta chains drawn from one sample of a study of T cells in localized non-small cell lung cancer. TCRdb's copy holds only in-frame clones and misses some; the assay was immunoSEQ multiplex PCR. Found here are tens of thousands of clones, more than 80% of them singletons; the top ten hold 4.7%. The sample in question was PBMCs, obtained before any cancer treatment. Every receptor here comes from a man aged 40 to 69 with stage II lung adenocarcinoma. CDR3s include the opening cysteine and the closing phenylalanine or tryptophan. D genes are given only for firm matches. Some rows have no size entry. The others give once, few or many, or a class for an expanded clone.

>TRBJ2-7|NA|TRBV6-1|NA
CASSEGNSGPYEQYF
TGTGCCAGCAGTGAAGGGAATAGCGGCCCCTACGAGCAGTACTTC
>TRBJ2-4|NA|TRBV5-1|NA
CASSLGPQGTKNIQHF
TGCGCCAGCAGCTTGGGGCCCCAGGGGACCAAAAACATTCAGCACTTC
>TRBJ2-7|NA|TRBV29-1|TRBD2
CSVPSGLAPTYEQYF
TGCAGCGTACCGTCGGGACTAGCGCCCACCTACGAGCAGTACTTC
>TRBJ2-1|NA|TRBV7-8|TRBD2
CASRRTSGSPVEQFF
TGTGCCAGCCGGCGGACTAGCGGGAGTCCGGTTGAGCAGTTCTTC
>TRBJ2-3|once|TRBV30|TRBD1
CAWSRDRRTDTQYF
TGTGCCTGGAGCCGGGACAGGAGAACAGATACGCAGTATTTT
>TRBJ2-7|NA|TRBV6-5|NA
CASTRGSGSYEQYF
TGTGCCAGCACCCGAGGTAGCGGCTCCTACGAGCAGTACTTC
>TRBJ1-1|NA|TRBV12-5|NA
CASGLVGQGRVEAFF
TGTGCTAGTGGTTTGGTTGGGCAGGGAAGGGTTGAAGCTTTCTTT
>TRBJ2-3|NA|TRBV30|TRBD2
CAWAMRREERTDTQYF
TGTGCCTGGGCCATGAGGCGGGAGGAGCGTACAGATACGCAGTATTTT
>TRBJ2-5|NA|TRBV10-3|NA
CAISESPDGEETQYF
TGTGCCATCAGTGAGTCCCCTGATGGGGAAGAGACCCAGTACTTC
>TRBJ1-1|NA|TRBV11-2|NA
CASSLLTGVNTEAFF
TGTGCCAGCAGCCTTTTAACAGGCGTGAACACTGAAGCTTTCTTT
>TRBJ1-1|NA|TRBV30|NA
CAWSVHRLSNTEAFF
TGTGCCTGGAGTGTACACCGACTGTCGAACACTGAAGCTTTCTTT
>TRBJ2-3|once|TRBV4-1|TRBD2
CASSLYRTRSGTDTQYF
TGCGCCAGCAGCCTCTATAGGACTAGGAGCGGCACAGATACGCAGTATTTT
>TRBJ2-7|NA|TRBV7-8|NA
CASSLVRAYEQYF
TGTGCCAGCAGCTTAGTAAGGGCCTACGAGCAGTACTTC
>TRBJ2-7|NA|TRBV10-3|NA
CAISGGGLSSYEQYF
TGTGCCATCAGTGGGGGTGGCCTAAGCTCCTACGAGCAGTACTTC
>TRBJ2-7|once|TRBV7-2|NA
CASSLDYRSYEQYF
TGTGCCAGCAGCTTAGATTACAGAAGTTACGAGCAGTACTTC
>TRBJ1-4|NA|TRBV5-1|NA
CASSAQAANEKLFF
TGCGCCAGCAGCGCACAGGCTGCTAATGAAAAACTGTTTTTT
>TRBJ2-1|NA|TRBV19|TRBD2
CASSSNSGSSYNEQFF
TGTGCCAGTAGCTCCAATAGCGGGAGCTCCTACAATGAGCAGTTCTTC